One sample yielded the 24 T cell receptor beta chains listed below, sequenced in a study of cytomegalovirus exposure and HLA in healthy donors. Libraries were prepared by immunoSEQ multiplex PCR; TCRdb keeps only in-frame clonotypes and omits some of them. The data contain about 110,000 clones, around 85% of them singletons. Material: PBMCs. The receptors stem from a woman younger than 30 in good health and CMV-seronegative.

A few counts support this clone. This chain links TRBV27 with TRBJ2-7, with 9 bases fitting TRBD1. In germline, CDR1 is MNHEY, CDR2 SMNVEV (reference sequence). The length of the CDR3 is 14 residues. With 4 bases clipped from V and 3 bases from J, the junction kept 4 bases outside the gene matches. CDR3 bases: TGTGCCAGCAGTTACCGGACAGGGGACTACGAGCAGTACTTC. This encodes CASSYRTGDYEQYF.

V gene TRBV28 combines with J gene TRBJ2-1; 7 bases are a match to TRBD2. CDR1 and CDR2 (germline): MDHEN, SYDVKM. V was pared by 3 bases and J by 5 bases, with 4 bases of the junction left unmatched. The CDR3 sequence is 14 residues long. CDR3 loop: CASSLRAGDNEQFF. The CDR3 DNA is TGTGCCAGCAGTTTGCGGGCGGGGGACAATGAGCAGTTCTTC.

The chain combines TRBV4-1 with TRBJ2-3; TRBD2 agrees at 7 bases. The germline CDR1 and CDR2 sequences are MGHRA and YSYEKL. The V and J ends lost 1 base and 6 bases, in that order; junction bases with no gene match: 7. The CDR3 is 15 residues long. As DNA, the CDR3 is TGCGCCAGCAGCCAAGGGACTAGTCTTTCTGATACGCAGTATTTT. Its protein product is CASSQGTSLSDTQYF.

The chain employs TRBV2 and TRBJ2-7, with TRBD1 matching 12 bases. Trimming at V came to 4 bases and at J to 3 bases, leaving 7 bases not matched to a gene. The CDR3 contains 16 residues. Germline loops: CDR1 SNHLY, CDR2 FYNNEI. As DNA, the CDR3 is TGTGCCAGCAGTGGCTACCGGGACAGGGGGCTCTACGAGCAGTACTTC. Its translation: CASSGYRDRGLYEQYF.

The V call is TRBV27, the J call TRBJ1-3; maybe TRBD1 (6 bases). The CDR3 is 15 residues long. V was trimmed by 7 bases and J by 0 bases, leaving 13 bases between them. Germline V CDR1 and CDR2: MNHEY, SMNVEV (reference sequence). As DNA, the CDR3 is TGTGCCAGCAAAAGACAGGCAAACTCTGGAAACACCATATATTTT. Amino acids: CASKRQANSGNTIYF.

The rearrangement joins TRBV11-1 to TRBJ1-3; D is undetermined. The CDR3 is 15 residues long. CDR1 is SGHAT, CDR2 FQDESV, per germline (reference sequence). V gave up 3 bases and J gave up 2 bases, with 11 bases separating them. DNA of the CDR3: TGTGCCAGCAGCTTCGAACACAGCACTGGAAACACCATATATTTT. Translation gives CASSFEHSTGNTIYF.

The CDR3 here is CASSETGAPYEQYF. Here the CDR3 DNA reads TGTGCCAGCAGCGAAACAGGGGCCCCCTACGAGCAGTACTTC. This chain links TRBV7-6 with TRBJ2-7; 7 nucleotides agree with TRBD1. The germline CDR1 and CDR2 sequences are SGHVS and FNYEAQ. CDR3 length: 14 residues. V trimming: 5 bases; J trimming: 2 bases; junction bases outside the gene matches: 6.

CDR3 loop: CASSPPVDPKEAFF. Written as DNA, the CDR3 is TGTGCCAGCTCACCACCGGTAGATCCAAAAGAAGCTTTCTTT. The chain joins TRBV18 to TRBJ1-1; D is unresolved. Germline V gene data show CDR1 as KGHSH and CDR2 as LQKENI. The CDR3 sequence is 14 residues long. V was trimmed by 0 bases and J by 8 bases, leaving 13 bases between them.

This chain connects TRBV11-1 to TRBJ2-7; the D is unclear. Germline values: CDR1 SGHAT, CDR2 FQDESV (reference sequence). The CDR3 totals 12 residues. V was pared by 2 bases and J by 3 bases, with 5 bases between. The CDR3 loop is CASSLIVYEQYF. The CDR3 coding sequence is TGTGCCAGCAGCTTAATCGTCTACGAGCAGTACTTC. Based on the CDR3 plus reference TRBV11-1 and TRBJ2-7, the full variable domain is EAEVAQSPRYKITEKSQAVAFWCDPISGHATLYWYRQILGQGPELLVQFQDESVVDDSQLPKDRFSAERLKGVDSTLKIQPAELGDSAMYLCASSLIVYEQYFGPGTRLTVT.

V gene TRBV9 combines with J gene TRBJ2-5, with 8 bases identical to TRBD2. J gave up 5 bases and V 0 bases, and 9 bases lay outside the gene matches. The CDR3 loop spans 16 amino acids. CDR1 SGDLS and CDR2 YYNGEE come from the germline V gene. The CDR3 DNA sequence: TGTGCCAGCAGCGTAGGATCCGGGGGGGCAAGGGAGACCCAGTACTTC. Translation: CASSVGSGGARETQYF.

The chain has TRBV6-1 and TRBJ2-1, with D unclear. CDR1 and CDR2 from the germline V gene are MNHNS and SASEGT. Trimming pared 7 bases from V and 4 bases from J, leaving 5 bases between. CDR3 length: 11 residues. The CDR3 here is CASTGYNEQFF. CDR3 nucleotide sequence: TGTGCCAGCACAGGATACAATGAGCAGTTCTTC.

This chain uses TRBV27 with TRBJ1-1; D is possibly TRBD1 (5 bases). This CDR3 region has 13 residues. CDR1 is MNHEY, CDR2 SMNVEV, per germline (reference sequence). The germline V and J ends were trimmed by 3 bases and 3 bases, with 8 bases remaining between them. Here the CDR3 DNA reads TGTGCCAGCAGTTTTAAAGGGGACACTGAAGCTTTCTTT. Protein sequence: CASSFKGDTEAFF.

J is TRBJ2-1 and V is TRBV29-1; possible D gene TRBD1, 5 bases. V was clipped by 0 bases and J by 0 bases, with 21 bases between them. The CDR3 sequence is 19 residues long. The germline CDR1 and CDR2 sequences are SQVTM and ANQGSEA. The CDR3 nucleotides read TGCAGCGTTGAAGAAAGGGCAGGGTCCGTCCCGGGCTCCTACAATGAGCAGTTCTTC. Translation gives CSVEERAGSVPGSYNEQFF.

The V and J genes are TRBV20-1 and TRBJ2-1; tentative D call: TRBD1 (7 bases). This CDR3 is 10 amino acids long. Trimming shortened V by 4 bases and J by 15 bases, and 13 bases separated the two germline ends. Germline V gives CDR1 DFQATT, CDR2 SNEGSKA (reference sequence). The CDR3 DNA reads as TGCAGTGCTATGGGCCAGGGGGGGTTCTTC. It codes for CSAMGQGGFF.

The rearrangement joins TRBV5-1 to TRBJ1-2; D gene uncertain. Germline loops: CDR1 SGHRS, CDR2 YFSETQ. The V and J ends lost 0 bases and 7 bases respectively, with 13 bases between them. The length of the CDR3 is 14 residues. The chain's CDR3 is CASSLGGGVSGYTF. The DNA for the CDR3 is TGCGCCAGCAGCTTGGGCGGAGGCGTTAGTGGCTACACCTTC.

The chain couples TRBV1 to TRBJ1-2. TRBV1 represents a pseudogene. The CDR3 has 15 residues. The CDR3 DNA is TGCACCAGCAGCCAAGTGTCGGGGGGGGACTATGGCTACACCTTC. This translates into CTSSQVSGGDYGYTF.

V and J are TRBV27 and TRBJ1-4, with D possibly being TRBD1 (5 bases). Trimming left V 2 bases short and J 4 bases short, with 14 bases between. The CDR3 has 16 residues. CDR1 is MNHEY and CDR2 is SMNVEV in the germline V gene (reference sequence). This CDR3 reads CASSLEGRAFNEKLFF. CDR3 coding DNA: TGTGCCAGCAGTTTAGAGGGGAGGGCTTTTAATGAAAAACTGTTTTTT.

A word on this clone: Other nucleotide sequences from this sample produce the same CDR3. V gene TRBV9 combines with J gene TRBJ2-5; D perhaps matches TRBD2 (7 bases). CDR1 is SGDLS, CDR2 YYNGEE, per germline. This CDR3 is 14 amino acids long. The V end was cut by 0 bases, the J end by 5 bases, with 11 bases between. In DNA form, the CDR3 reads TGTGCCAGCAGCGTAGGGGGGGGCCGGGAGACCCAGTACTTC. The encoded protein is CASSVGGGRETQYF.

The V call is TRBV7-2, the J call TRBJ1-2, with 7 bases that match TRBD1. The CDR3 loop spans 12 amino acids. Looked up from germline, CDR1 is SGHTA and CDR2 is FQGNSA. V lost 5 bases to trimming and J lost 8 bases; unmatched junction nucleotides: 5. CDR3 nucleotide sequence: TGTGCCAGCAGCGTAGACAGGGTAGGCTACACCTTC. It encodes CASSVDRVGYTF.

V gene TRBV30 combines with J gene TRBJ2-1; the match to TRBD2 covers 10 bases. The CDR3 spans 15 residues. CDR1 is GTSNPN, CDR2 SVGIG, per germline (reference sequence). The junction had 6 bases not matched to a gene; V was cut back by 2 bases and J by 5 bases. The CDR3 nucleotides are TGTGCCTGGAGTACTGGGACTAGCGCGCACAATGAGCAGTTCTTC. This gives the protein CAWSTGTSAHNEQFF.

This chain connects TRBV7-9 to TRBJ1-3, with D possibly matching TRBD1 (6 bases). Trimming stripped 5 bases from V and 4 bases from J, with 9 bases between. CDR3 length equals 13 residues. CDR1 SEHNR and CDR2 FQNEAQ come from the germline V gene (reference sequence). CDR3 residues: CASSQGRGNTIYF. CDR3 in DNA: TGTGCCAGCAGCCAGGGGAGAGGAAACACCATATATTTT.

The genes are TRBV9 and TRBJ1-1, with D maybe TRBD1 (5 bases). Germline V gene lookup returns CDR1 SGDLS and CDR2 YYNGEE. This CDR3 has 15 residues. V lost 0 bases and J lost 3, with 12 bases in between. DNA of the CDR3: TGTGCCAGCAGCGTAGGCGGAGGGGTTGACACTGAAGCTTTCTTT. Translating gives CASSVGGGVDTEAFF.

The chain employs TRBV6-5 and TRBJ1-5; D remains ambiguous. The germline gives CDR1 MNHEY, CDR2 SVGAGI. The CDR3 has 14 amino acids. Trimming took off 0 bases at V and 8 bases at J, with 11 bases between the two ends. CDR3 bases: TGTGCCAGCAGTTACTCGGGAGGAGGGAAGCCCCAGCATTTT. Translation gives CASSYSGGGKPQHF.

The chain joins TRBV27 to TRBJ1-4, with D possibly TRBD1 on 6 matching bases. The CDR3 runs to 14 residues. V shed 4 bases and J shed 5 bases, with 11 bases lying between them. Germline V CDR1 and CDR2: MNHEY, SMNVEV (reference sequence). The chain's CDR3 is CASSSRGGNEKLFF. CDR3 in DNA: TGTGCCAGCAGTTCGAGGGGGGGGAATGAAAAACTGTTTTTT.